Following are 14 T cell receptor beta chains from one sample sequenced in a study of cytomegalovirus exposure and HLA in healthy donors. In the PCR, 60 Vbeta and 13 Jbeta primers were used. Generated by immunoSEQ multiplex PCR, the TCRdb table keeps only in-frame clones and is missing some. This sample has about 190,000 clones, with around 73% found just once. The sample taken for sequencing was PBMCs. The receptors shown here come from a woman aged 25 to 45 in good health and CMV-seropositive.

The chain carries TRBV27 and TRBJ2-1; 9 nucleotides align to TRBD2. CDR1 MNHEY and CDR2 SMNVEV come from the germline V gene (reference sequence). The CDR3 runs to 17 residues. V shed 6 bases, J shed 4 bases, and the junction held 13 bases outside the gene matches. In nucleotides, the CDR3 is TGTGCCAGCAGCCCAGAGGGACCAGCGGGAGGATACAATGAGCAGTTCTTC. This gives the protein CASSPEGPAGGYNEQFF.

This chain uses TRBV5-1 with TRBJ2-7; TRBD1 matches at 11 bases. V was pared by 0 bases and J by 5 bases, with 4 bases of the junction left unmatched. From germline, CDR1 is SGHRS and CDR2 YFSETQ. The CDR3 sequence is 15 residues long. CDR3 sequence reads: CASSLGTGGFHEQYF. CDR3 nucleotide sequence: TGCGCCAGCAGCTTGGGGACAGGGGGCTTCCACGAGCAGTACTTC. Based on the CDR3 plus reference TRBV5-1 and TRBJ2-7, the full variable domain is KAGVTQTPRYLIKTRGQQVTLSCSPISGHRSVSWYQQTPGQGLQFLFEYFSETQRNKGNFPGRFSGRQFSNSRSEMNVSTLELGDSALYLCASSLGTGGFHEQYFGPGTRLTVT.

This rearrangement joins TRBV27 to TRBJ2-7; TRBD1 aligns across 8 bases. V dropped 4 bases and J dropped 5; count of bases not matched to a gene: 10. CDR3 length: 15 amino acids. From germline, CDR1 is MNHEY and CDR2 SMNVEV (reference sequence). CDR3 loop: CASSSWDRRSNEQYF. CDR3 in DNA: TGTGCCAGCAGTTCATGGGACAGGCGATCGAACGAGCAGTACTTC.

CDR3 protein: CASSPPVYTEAFF. The CDR3 DNA reads as TGTGCCAGCTCACCTCCGGTATACACTGAAGCTTTCTTT. This chain links TRBV18 with TRBJ1-1; no reliable D call. V was cut by 3 bases and J by 3 bases, with 8 bases left in between. In germline, CDR1 is KGHSH, CDR2 LQKENI. The length of the CDR3 is 13 residues. The entire variable domain, with the rest obtained from reference TRBV18 and TRBJ1-1, is as follows: NAGVMQNPRHLVRRRGQEARLRCSPMKGHSHVYWYRQLPEEGLKFMVYLQKENIIDESGMPKERFSAEFPKEGPSILRIQQVVRGDSAAYFCASSPPVYTEAFFGQGTRLTVV.

This chain joins TRBV29-1 and TRBJ1-2; 7 positions agree with TRBD1. Germline V lookup: CDR1 SQVTM, CDR2 ANQGSEA. This CDR3 spans 13 amino acids. Trimming at V came to 7 bases and at J to 3 bases, leaving 8 bases not matched to a gene. In DNA form, the CDR3 reads TGCAGCGCCGCGGCAGGGGGAGACTATGGCTACACCTTC. This encodes CSAAAGGDYGYTF.

The sample holds a few counts of this clone. The chain carries TRBV5-6 and TRBJ2-7; no clear D. Trimming took 4 bases from V and 6 from J, leaving 8 bases between them. Per germline, CDR1 SGHDT and CDR2 YYEEEE. This CDR3 contains 11 residues. CDR3 loop: CASSTSGEQYF. The CDR3 coding sequence is TGTGCCAGCAGCACGTCAGGCGAGCAGTACTTC. Together with reference TRBV5-6 and TRBJ2-7, the CDR3 gives the full variable domain: DAGVTQSPTHLIKTRGQQVTLRCSPKSGHDTVSWYQQALGQGPQFIFQYYEEEERQRGNFPDRFSGHQFPNYSSELNVNALLLGDSALYLCASSTSGEQYFGPGTRLTVT.

The V call is TRBV7-2, the J call TRBJ1-5; TRBD1 matches 9 bases. CDR3 length: 16 residues. V shed 3 bases and J 7 bases; nucleotides not matched to a gene: 10. Germline V gene lookup returns CDR1 SGHTA and CDR2 FQGNSA. CDR3 region: CASSFDGTGNYQPQHF. The CDR3, as DNA: TGTGCCAGCAGCTTCGACGGGACAGGGAATTACCAGCCCCAGCATTTT.

The chain joins TRBV19 to TRBJ1-5, with D hard to call. The length of the CDR3 is 17 residues. The germline V and J ends were trimmed by 6 bases and 0 bases, with 18 bases remaining between them. CDR1 and CDR2 from the germline V gene are LNHDA and SQIVND (reference sequence). CDR3 nucleotide sequence: TGTGCCAGTAGGGAGATAGGCAGATACAATAGCAATCAGCCCCAGCATTTT. The encoded protein is CASREIGRYNSNQPQHF.

The V call is TRBV9, the J call TRBJ2-1, with TRBD2 identical over 11 bases. The CDR3 contains 17 residues. The germline V gene encodes CDR1 SGDLS and CDR2 YYNGEE. The trim removed 2 bases at V and 7 bases at J, leaving 11 bases unmatched. The CDR3 coding sequence is TGTGCCAGCAGCGTTTTAGCGGGAGGGCCCTCGAGAAATGAGCAGTTCTTC. This encodes CASSVLAGGPSRNEQFF.

The gene calls are TRBV10-3 and TRBJ1-5; TRBD1 is a possible D gene (5 bases). This CDR3 is built from 15 residues. The germline CDR1 and CDR2 sequences are ENHRY and SYGVKD. With 11 bases removed from V and 5 bases from J, the gap between germline ends came to 22 bases. The chain's CDR3 is CALTADQGGDQPQHF. The CDR3 region has the DNA TGTGCCCTTACTGCTGACCAGGGAGGGGATCAGCCCCAGCATTTT.

This clone has only a few counts. The chain is built from TRBV28 and TRBJ2-5, with 11 bases fitting TRBD1. Germline V CDR1 and CDR2: MDHEN, SYDVKM. V dropped 1 base and J dropped 4; count of bases not matched to a gene: 2. The CDR3 is made up of 15 amino acids. CDR3 DNA: TGTGCCAGCAGTTTATCCGGGACAGGGGGAGAGACCCAGTACTTC. This gives the protein CASSLSGTGGETQYF.

This chain joins TRBV10-3 and TRBJ1-5, with D possibly matching TRBD1 (5 bases). Trimming stripped 6 bases from V and 0 bases from J, with 9 bases between. The germline gives CDR1 ENHRY, CDR2 SYGVKD. The CDR3 spans 14 residues. CDR3 region: CAIRDSYSNQPQHF. CDR3 nucleotides: TGTGCCATCAGAGACAGTTATAGCAATCAGCCCCAGCATTTT.

V is TRBV29-1 and J is TRBJ2-1; D is unresolved. CDR1 and CDR2 (germline): SQVTM, ANQGSEA. The CDR3 is 13 residues long. Trimming pared 4 bases from V and 7 bases from J, leaving 14 bases between. The CDR3 DNA reads as TGCAGCGTTGTTGTGACCCTCAGGAATGAGCAGTTCTTC. This codes for CSVVVTLRNEQFF.

J is TRBJ1-5 and V is TRBV30; a weak D match, TRBD1 (5 bases). CDR3 length: 15 residues. Trimming removed 0 bases at V and 11 bases at J, with 20 bases between. Germline assignment: CDR1 GTSNPN and CDR2 SVGIG (reference sequence). DNA of the CDR3: TGTGCCTGGAGTGTACGGGTCGCGGGGGGAGGGTCCCAGCATTTT. It translates to CAWSVRVAGGGSQHF.